The present T cell receptor (beta chain) was sequenced within a study of CXCR3-negative and CXCR3-positive naive CD8 T cells. Sorting yielded triplicates of approximately 300,000 cells for each CD8+ T cell subset. It was by 5' RACE with UMI labels that the TRB cDNA libraries were prepared. TCRdb reprocessed the 5' RACE reads, keeping one entry per CDR3 protein, no DNA. This sample contains over 50,000 distinct CDR3 sequences. Comments on this clonotype: Its cognate antigen is unknown.

The CDR3 spans 15 residues. Per the germline V gene, CDR1 is WSHSY and CDR2 is SAAADI. General study results and limits: Researchers reported similar TRBV-TRBJ usage in naive CXCR3-negative and CXCR3-positive cells, though memory differed. A higher hydrophobicity marked the TRB CDR3s of CXCR3-positive naive cells versus CXCR3-negative naive cells.

Sequencing was carried out using naive CXCR3+ CD8+ T cells from blood. Described subset: CD45RO-CCR7+CD27+CD95- naive CD8+ T cells expressing CXCR3 (TNR3+). The chain links TRBV10-2 to TRBJ2-7; with no DNA, the TCRdb D assignment of TRBD1 cannot be verified. This receptor was identified in a human donor in good health. Some clones in this sample may be carry-over from other donors' samples. CDR3 region: CASSVRGRGGDEQYF.